A selection of T cell receptor beta chains follows, all from one sample in a study of T-cell reconstitution after alpha-beta-depleted transplantation in children. TCRdb processed the PCR reads anew with MiXCR; each CDR3 protein has one entry. The sample yields around 360,000 distinct CDR3 sequences, approximately 10% seen once. Material: PBMCs from the stem cell graft donor, obtained from the stem cell graft. Receptor source: a human donor who donated a stem cell graft to a child with acute lymphoblastic leukemia. The CDR3 runs from the conserved cysteine through the conserved F or W. The order of the fields is clone size, V gene, D gene, J gene, CDR3 protein, CDR3 DNA. A D gene is named only where the DNA matches it firmly. Part of the rows lack a size; the others show once, few, many or a class for expanded clones.

many	TRBV7-9	NA	TRBJ1-1	CAGERGGRSTEAFF	TGTGCCGGGGAGCGCGGGGGAAGGAGCACTGAAGCTTTCTTT
few	TRBV24-1	TRBD1	TRBJ1-5	CATSDPGQGAHQPQHF	TGTGCCACCAGTGATCCGGGCCAGGGGGCGCATCAGCCCCAGCATTTT
NA	TRBV27	NA	TRBJ2-1	CASRSPVLEQFF	TGTGCCAGCCGTTCCCCCGTTCTTGAGCAGTTCTTC
NA	TRBV20-1	NA	TRBJ1-5	CSARESSQPQHF	TGCAGTGCTAGAGAGTCCAGTCAGCCCCAGCATTTT
NA	TRBV12-3/TRBV12-4	TRBD2	TRBJ2-1	CASSFRGTSGTSYNEQFF	TGTGCCAGCAGTTTCAGGGGGACTAGCGGGACGTCCTACAATGAGCAGTTCTTC
NA	TRBV9	TRBD1	TRBJ1-5	CASSEGQGFDQPQHF	TGTGCCAGCAGCGAGGGACAGGGGTTTGATCAGCCCCAGCATTTT
many	TRBV6-4	TRBD2	TRBJ2-2	CASSESGSTGELFF	TGTGCCAGCAGTGAAAGCGGGAGCACCGGGGAGCTGTTTTTT
once	TRBV27	TRBD1	TRBJ1-2	CASSLSGTVTGYTF	TGTGCCAGCAGTTTATCCGGGACAGTCACTGGCTACACCTTC
NA	TRBV27	NA	TRBJ2-3	CASSLGARDLATDTQYF	TGTGCCAGCAGCTTAGGGGCCCGGGACCTAGCCACAGATACGCAGTATTTT
few	TRBV7-8	TRBD1	TRBJ2-7	CASSYGQGRFPYEQYF	TGTGCCAGCAGCTACGGACAGGGACGGTTCCCCTACGAGCAGTACTTC
many	TRBV5-4	TRBD1	TRBJ1-2	CASSLGGGLYGYTF	TGTGCCAGCAGCTTGGGAGGGGGCCTCTATGGCTACACCTTC
few	TRBV3-1	NA	TRBJ2-3	CASSQDWGIQNYTDTQYF	TGTGCCAGCAGCCAAGATTGGGGAATCCAGAATTACACAGATACGCAGTATTTT
NA	TRBV15	TRBD2	TRBJ2-7	CATSRDRTSGGYEQYF	TGTGCCACCAGCAGAGATCGGACTAGCGGGGGGTACGAGCAGTACTTC
NA	TRBV5-6	TRBD1	TRBJ2-4	CASSSGQGRNIQYF	TGTGCCAGCAGCTCTGGACAGGGTAGGAACATTCAGTACTTC
few	TRBV27	TRBD2	TRBJ2-7	CASSIRLAGINEQYF	TGTGCCAGCAGTATCCGACTAGCGGGAATCAACGAGCAGTACTTC
few	TRBV6-1	NA	TRBJ2-7	CASRGVWREDYEQYF	TGTGCCAGCAGGGGGGTCTGGAGGGAAGACTACGAGCAGTACTTC
NA	TRBV29-1	TRBD1	TRBJ1-6	CSVGGTGRNSPLHF	TGCAGCGTTGGGGGGACAGGGCGTAATTCACCCCTCCACTTT
NA	TRBV12-3/TRBV12-4	TRBD1	TRBJ1-2	CASSPGTGGADYGYTF	TGTGCCAGCAGTCCAGGGACAGGGGGCGCGGACTATGGCTACACCTTC
many	TRBV12-3/TRBV12-4	NA	TRBJ1-6	CASSLGAGSPLHF	TGTGCCAGCAGTTTAGGTGCCGGGTCACCCCTCCACTTT
few	TRBV28	NA	TRBJ2-7	CASSLVQELYEQYF	TGTGCCAGCAGTTTAGTGCAGGAGCTCTACGAGCAGTACTTC
NA	TRBV11-2	NA	TRBJ2-7	CATKSGMSSYEQYF	TGTGCCACCAAATCGGGTATGAGCTCCTACGAGCAGTACTTC
few	TRBV27	TRBD2	TRBJ2-3	CASSSHLGAGEPFGTDTQYF	TGTGCCAGCAGTTCCCACTTAGGGGCGGGAGAACCCTTTGGCACAGATACGCAGTATTTT
few	TRBV20-1	NA	TRBJ1-1	CSARAPFDWTEPNTEAFF	TGCAGTGCTAGAGCACCCTTCGATTGGACAGAGCCGAACACTGAAGCTTTCTTT
many	TRBV20-1	NA	TRBJ2-5	CSAARAQETQYF	TGCAGTGCTGCGCGAGCACAAGAGACCCAGTACTTC
NA	TRBV20-1	NA	TRBJ2-5	CSALGSQETQYF	TGCAGTGCTCTCGGGAGCCAAGAGACCCAGTACTTC
many	TRBV5-1	TRBD1	TRBJ1-2	CASSPGQDQGVNYGYTF	TGCGCCAGCAGCCCCGGACAGGATCAAGGGGTGAACTATGGCTACACCTTC
many	TRBV4-3	NA	TRBJ2-3	CASSQGLGGVTDTQYF	TGCGCCAGCAGCCAGGGGCTAGGAGGGGTCACAGATACGCAGTATTTT
NA	TRBV7-2	NA	TRBJ1-1	CASSLWGGVRGGNTEAFF	TGTGCCAGCAGCTTATGGGGGGGGGTCAGAGGAGGTAACACTGAAGCTTTCTTT
many	TRBV7-2	NA	TRBJ2-7	CASSVYRTYEQYF	TGTGCCAGCAGCGTCTACCGAACCTACGAGCAGTACTTC
many	TRBV5-1	NA	TRBJ2-1	CASSATGGEQFF	TGCGCCAGCAGTGCGACCGGGGGTGAGCAGTTCTTC
NA	TRBV18	NA	TRBJ1-2	CASSPQVLGPQAGGYTF	TGTGCCAGCTCACCACAAGTCCTTGGACCCCAAGCAGGAGGCTACACCTTC
NA	TRBV7-2	TRBD1	TRBJ1-1	CASGGTGFLNTEAFF	TGTGCCAGCGGAGGGACAGGGTTTTTGAACACTGAAGCTTTCTTT
few	TRBV7-9	NA	TRBJ2-5	CASSAPGLYQETQYF	TGTGCCAGCAGCGCACCGGGACTGTACCAAGAGACCCAGTACTTC
few	TRBV27	NA	TRBJ2-1	CASSSRTHNEQFF	TGTGCCAGCAGTTCCCGGACTCACAATGAGCAGTTCTTC
NA	TRBV5-1	TRBD1	TRBJ2-1	CASSLNRGQGHNEQFF	TGCGCCAGCAGCTTGAATAGGGGACAGGGGCACAATGAGCAGTTCTTC
few	TRBV7-9	NA	TRBJ1-4	CASRLGEKLFF	TGTGCCAGCAGGTTGGGCGAAAAACTGTTTTTT
many	TRBV6-6	NA	TRBJ1-5	CASHGTVNQPQHF	TGTGCCAGCCATGGGACGGTCAATCAGCCCCAGCATTTT
few	TRBV15	NA	TRBJ2-2	CATSRDRVGTGELFF	TGTGCCACCAGCAGAGACAGGGTTGGCACCGGGGAGCTGTTTTTT
few	TRBV4-1	NA	TRBJ2-1	CASSQGLDYYNEQFF	TGCGCCAGCAGCCAAGGGTTAGATTACTACAATGAGCAGTTCTTC
many	TRBV20-1	NA	TRBJ1-6	CSAALQGYNSPLHF	TGCAGTGCAGCCCTCCAGGGGTATAATTCACCCCTCCACTTT
many	TRBV29-1	TRBD1	TRBJ2-1	CSVGLPGQGASSEQFF	TGCAGCGTCGGTCTACCGGGACAGGGGGCTTCAAGTGAGCAGTTCTTC
NA	TRBV12-3/TRBV12-4	NA	TRBJ1-5	CASSFGGGRQPQHF	TGTGCCAGCAGTTTCGGTGGGGGCCGTCAGCCCCAGCATTTT
NA	TRBV5-1	TRBD1	TRBJ1-1	CASSVQGTLNTEAFF	TGCGCCAGCAGCGTACAGGGGACCCTGAACACTGAAGCTTTCTTT
many	TRBV27	TRBD1	TRBJ1-2	CASSTRQGAYGYTF	TGTGCCAGCAGTACACGACAGGGGGCCTATGGCTACACCTTC
NA	TRBV5-6	NA	TRBJ2-2	CASLGRGTGELFF	TGTGCCAGCTTGGGACGGGGCACCGGGGAGCTGTTTTTT
many	TRBV20-1	NA	TRBJ1-2	CSARQWGAYGYTF	TGCAGTGCTCGACAGTGGGGGGCCTATGGCTACACCTTC
many	TRBV5-1	NA	TRBJ2-7	CASSSELNYEQYF	TGCGCCAGCAGCTCGGAACTAAACTACGAGCAGTACTTC
NA	TRBV12-3/TRBV12-4	TRBD1	TRBJ1-5	CASSKTGGASNQPQHF	TGTGCCAGCAGCAAGACAGGGGGCGCGAGCAATCAGCCCCAGCATTTT
many	TRBV20-1	TRBD1	TRBJ1-5	CSTKQGASNQPQHF	TGCAGTACGAAACAGGGGGCAAGCAATCAGCCCCAGCATTTT
few	TRBV7-2	TRBD1	TRBJ2-7	CASSYQGVGEQYF	TGTGCCAGCAGCTACCAGGGGGTCGGCGAGCAGTACTTC